Presented here are 5 T cell receptor beta chains from one specimen sequenced in a study of cytomegalovirus exposure and HLA in healthy donors. In the PCR, 60 Vbeta and 13 Jbeta primers were used. Data came from immunoSEQ multiplex PCR; TCRdb stores just in-frame clones and leaves some out. The sample has approximately 82,000 clones, around 79% seen once. The source material was PBMCs. These receptor sequences come from a middle-aged man in good health and CMV-seronegative.

This clone was seen only a few times. This sequence joins TRBV5-6 and TRBJ1-3, with unresolved D. Trimming pared 4 bases from V and 1 base from J, leaving 6 bases between. The CDR3 totals 13 residues. Per the germline V gene, CDR1 is SGHDT and CDR2 is YYEEEE. The chain's CDR3 is CASSPTSGNTIYF. In nucleotides, the CDR3 is TGTGCCAGCAGCCCCACATCTGGAAACACCATATATTTT.

The chain employs TRBV6-5 and TRBJ2-1; the D gene is possibly TRBD1 (6 bases). The CDR3 contains 15 residues. Germline V gene data show CDR1 as MNHEY and CDR2 as SVGAGI. Trimming cost V 2 bases and J 6 bases, with 14 bases left between them. As DNA, the CDR3 is TGTGCCAGCAGTTACGGCAGGGGAGTTTTCAATGAGCAGTTCTTC. Encoded protein: CASSYGRGVFNEQFF.

The V call is TRBV18, the J call TRBJ2-7; 7 bases match TRBD2. CDR3 length: 15 amino acids. V lost 3 bases to trimming and J lost 7 bases; unmatched junction nucleotides: 12. Germline lookup yields CDR1 KGHSH and CDR2 LQKENI. The CDR3 region has the DNA TGTGCCAGCTCACCTCCTGCAGGGCCAGCGGGGGAGCAGTACTTC. As protein: CASSPPAGPAGEQYF. The full variable domain, with the rest looked up from reference TRBV18 and TRBJ2-7, is NAGVMQNPRHLVRRRGQEARLRCSPMKGHSHVYWYRQLPEEGLKFMVYLQKENIIDESGMPKERFSAEFPKEGPSILRIQQVVRGDSAAYFCASSPPAGPAGEQYFGPGTRLTVT.

The chain joins TRBV2 to TRBJ2-1, with D perhaps matching TRBD1 (6 bases). Germline CDR1 and CDR2: SNHLY and FYNNEI. The V end lost 3 bases, the J end lost 7 bases, and 16 bases lay between the germline ends. The CDR3 is 15 residues long. CDR3 sequence (DNA): TGTGCCAGCAGTGACGCCCGGGGCCAGGGGAATGAGCAGTTCTTC. Its translation is CASSDARGQGNEQFF.

V gene TRBV2 combines with J gene TRBJ1-2, with D uncertain. Trimming removed 5 bases from V and 4 bases from J, with 11 bases in between. The CDR3 length is 13 residues. CDR1 is SNHLY and CDR2 is FYNNEI in the germline V gene. CDR3 bases: TGTGCCAGCAGTCCCTATGGGAGCTATGGCTACACCTTC. Its translation: CASSPYGSYGYTF.